A single sample is the source of the 26 T cell receptor beta chains below, sequenced in a study of T cell changes during pregnancy in multiple sclerosis. Libraries were prepared by immunoSEQ multiplex PCR; TCRdb keeps only in-frame clonotypes and omits some of them. Altogether 45,000 to 50,000 clones are present, 92% being singletons, with the ten largest covering 0.3% to 0.4%. The material sequenced was CD4+ T cells from peripheral blood mononuclear cells, taken in the second trimester of pregnancy. These TCRs come from a female donor in good health, enrolled as a control in a pregnancy study.

The chain uses TRBV5-5 and TRBJ1-4; 8 bases fit TRBD1. Germline loops: CDR1 SGHKS, CDR2 YYEKEE (reference sequence). CDR3 length: 15 residues. V shed 2 bases, J shed 2 bases, and the junction held 2 bases outside the gene matches. The CDR3 loop is CASSLYRGTNEKLFF. The CDR3, as DNA: TGTGCCAGCAGCTTATACAGGGGGACTAATGAAAAACTGTTTTTT.

The chain recombines TRBV14 with TRBJ1-2, with D hard to call. The V end lost 0 bases, the J end lost 7 bases, and 9 bases lay between the germline ends. The CDR3 length is 13 residues. Looked up from germline, CDR1 is SGHDN and CDR2 is FVKESK. Written as DNA, the CDR3 is TGTGCCAGCAGCCAAGAAACCTTCGGTGGCTACACCTTC. It encodes CASSQETFGGYTF.

The chain employs TRBV25-1 and TRBJ1-5; D is unresolved. V lost 8 bases to trimming and J lost 1 base, with 12 bases between them. Germline CDR1 MGHDK, CDR2 SYGVNS. This CDR3 is built from 14 residues. CDR3 coding DNA: TGTGCCAGCGGCCGGATGGGCAGCAATCAGCCCCAGCATTTT. Translated, it gives CASGRMGSNQPQHF.

The chain joins TRBV27 to TRBJ1-5; 9 bases match TRBD1. V shed 3 bases, J shed 3 bases, and the junction held 3 bases outside the gene matches. Germline V gene lookup returns CDR1 MNHEY and CDR2 SMNVEV (reference sequence). This CDR3 comprises 15 residues. CDR3 DNA sequence: TGTGCCAGCAGTTTTGGGACAGGGAACAATCAGCCCCAGCATTTT. This gives the protein CASSFGTGNNQPQHF.

The chain is built from TRBV9 and TRBJ1-1; D unclear. The V gene lost 0 bases and the J gene lost 0 bases, with 9 bases spanning the gap. The CDR3 runs 15 residues. The germline V gene encodes CDR1 SGDLS and CDR2 YYNGEE. The CDR3 sequence is CASSVGHSLNTEAFF. CDR3 bases: TGTGCCAGCAGCGTAGGCCACAGCTTGAACACTGAAGCTTTCTTT.

In its sample, this clone was seen once. J is TRBJ1-2 and V is TRBV19; D remains unclear. The CDR3 sequence is 12 residues long. Germline CDR1 reads LNHDA; CDR2 reads SQIVND (reference sequence). Trimming removed 5 bases at V and 3 bases at J, with 7 bases between. CDR3 in DNA: TGTGCCAGTAGTGCCCGGGACTATGGCTACACCTTC. Its protein is CASSARDYGYTF.

V and J are TRBV2 and TRBJ1-2; 7 bases map to TRBD1. This CDR3 is built from 14 residues. CDR1 is SNHLY and CDR2 is FYNNEI in the germline V gene. V dropped 6 bases and J dropped 4; count of bases not matched to a gene: 8. DNA of the CDR3: TGTGCCAGCAGCAGCGAGACAGGGTTCTATGGCTACACCTTC. Translated, it gives CASSSETGFYGYTF.

The chain couples TRBV4-2 to TRBJ2-1; a weak D match, TRBD1 (7 bases). Trimming took off 0 bases at V and 3 bases at J, with 12 bases between the two ends. CDR3 length: 16 residues. Germline loops: CDR1 LGHNA, CDR2 YNFKEQ. The CDR3 loop reads CASSQDGGTVYNEQFF. The CDR3 nucleotides are TGTGCCAGCAGCCAAGACGGCGGGACAGTCTACAATGAGCAGTTCTTC.

The chain carries TRBV12-5 and TRBJ2-3; D is possibly TRBD2 (6 bases). Germline CDR1 is LGHNT and CDR2 is FRNRAP. The CDR3 loop spans 14 amino acids. V was pared by 5 bases and J by 6 bases, with 15 bases between. The CDR3 DNA reads as TGTGCTAGTGGTCCCCGTGGAGGGGCGGATACGCAGTATTTT. Residues: CASGPRGGADTQYF. Together with reference TRBV12-5 and TRBJ2-3, the CDR3 gives the full variable domain: DARVTQTPRHKVTEMGQEVTMRCQPILGHNTVFWYRQTMMQGLELLAYFRNRAPLDDSGMPKDRFSAEMPDATLATLKIQPSEPRDSAVYFCASGPRGGADTQYFGPGTRLTVL.

This chain uses TRBV11-1 with TRBJ1-6; 7 nucleotides match TRBD1. J gave up 5 bases and V 3 bases, and 7 bases lay outside the gene matches. Germline CDR1 reads SGHAT; CDR2 reads FQDESV (reference sequence). This CDR3 region has 16 residues. DNA of the CDR3: TGTGCCAGCAGCTTGAGAGGGGGACAGAATAATTCACCCCTCCACTTT. This sequence encodes CASSLRGGQNNSPLHF.

The chain uses TRBV7-9 and TRBJ2-1; the D gene is possibly TRBD2 (6 bases). Deletions cut 1 base from V and 0 bases from J, with 10 bases between. The germline V gene has CDR1 SEHNR and CDR2 FQNEAQ (reference sequence). The CDR3 contains 16 residues. The CDR3 bases are TGTGCCAGCAGCTTAGTTGGGGGGACCTCCTACAATGAGCAGTTCTTC. Translation: CASSLVGGTSYNEQFF.

V and J are TRBV18 and TRBJ1-1; D remains ambiguous. This CDR3 is 13 amino acids long. Trimming stripped 8 bases from V and 5 bases from J, with 15 bases between. From germline, CDR1 is KGHSH and CDR2 LQKENI. The chain's CDR3 is CASAGALRTEAFF. CDR3 in DNA: TGTGCCAGCGCCGGCGCCCTGAGGACTGAAGCTTTCTTT.

The rearrangement joins TRBV11-2 to TRBJ1-6, with D perhaps TRBD1 (6 bases). In germline, CDR1 is SGHAT, CDR2 FQNNGV. The CDR3 extends over 14 amino acids. Trimming took 8 bases from V and 8 from J, leaving 16 bases between them. CDR3 coding DNA: TGTGCCAGCCTCCGGGACAATTGGGATTCACCCCTCCACTTT. Translation gives CASLRDNWDSPLHF.

This chain joins TRBV7-3 and TRBJ2-1; 11 nucleotides line up with TRBD2. Germline CDR1 and CDR2: SGHTA and FQGTGA. CDR3 length: 16 amino acids. J was trimmed by 7 bases and V by 5 bases; bases with no gene match: 10. DNA for the CDR3: TGTGCCAGCAGCCTACTTAGCGGGGGGGCGGCAAATGAGCAGTTCTTC. Translating gives CASSLLSGGAANEQFF.

This clone was detected a few times. The genes are TRBV7-9 and TRBJ2-5, with D unresolved. CDR3 size: 13 residues. V was trimmed by 1 base and J by 10 bases, leaving 13 bases between them. CDR1 and CDR2 from the germline V gene are SEHNR and FQNEAQ (reference sequence). CDR3 in DNA: TGTGCCAGCAGCTTAGATGTCGTGGCTCACCAGTACTTC. Translating gives CASSLDVVAHQYF.

V usage is TRBV19 and J usage is TRBJ2-7; 7 bases are a match to TRBD1. The CDR3 is 16 amino acids. Trimming took 0 bases from V and 5 from J; bases not matched to a gene: 10. From germline, CDR1 is LNHDA and CDR2 SQIVND (reference sequence). CDR3 sequence: CASSIEGTAWVDEQYF. The CDR3 DNA reads TGTGCCAGTAGTATAGAGGGGACAGCGTGGGTTGACGAGCAGTACTTC.

The rearrangement uses TRBV9 and TRBJ2-1; 12 bases map to TRBD2. V dropped 3 bases and J dropped 9; count of bases not matched to a gene: 10. Germline-derived CDR1 and CDR2 are SGDLS and YYNGEE. The CDR3 is 16 amino acids. Here the CDR3 DNA reads TGTGCCAGCAGCGCCGTCCCCCTAGCGGGGGGGCGTGAGCAGTTCTTC. This gives the protein CASSAVPLAGGREQFF.

V gene TRBV4-1 combines with J gene TRBJ2-5; the match to TRBD2 covers 8 bases. With V trimmed by 0 bases and J by 4 bases, 4 bases remained unmatched. This CDR3 is built from 15 residues. Per the germline V gene, CDR1 is MGHRA and CDR2 is YSYEKL. The CDR3: CASSQDYREGETQYF. The CDR3 bases are TGCGCCAGCAGCCAAGATTATCGGGAGGGAGAGACCCAGTACTTC.

This rearrangement joins TRBV5-4 to TRBJ2-5; 16 bases agree with TRBD2. The CDR3 runs to 17 residues. Trimming took 3 bases from V and 5 from J; bases not matched to a gene: 7. Germline CDR1 SGHNT, CDR2 YYREEE (reference sequence). CDR3 coding DNA: TGTGCCAGCAGCTCAACGGGACTAGCGGGGGGGGAGGAGACCCAGTACTTC. Its protein is CASSSTGLAGGEETQYF.

The V gene is TRBV5-5, the J gene TRBJ1-5, with D maybe TRBD1 (6 bases). Germline V lookup: CDR1 SGHKS, CDR2 YYEKEE (reference sequence). The CDR3 has 16 residues. The ends were cut back, 4 bases at V and 1 base at J, with 15 bases in the middle. The CDR3: CASSAGGAISNQPQHF. For the CDR3, the DNA is TGTGCCAGCAGCGCCGGGGGGGCCATAAGCAATCAGCCCCAGCATTTT. Together with reference TRBV5-5 and TRBJ1-5, the CDR3 gives the full variable domain: DAGVTQSPTHLIKTRGQQVTLRCSPISGHKSVSWYQQVLGQGPQFIFQYYEKEERGRGNFPDRFSARQFPNYSSELNVNALLLGDSALYLCASSAGGAISNQPQHFGDGTRLSIL.

The rearrangement joins TRBV9 to TRBJ2-5; no definite D call. In germline, CDR1 is SGDLS, CDR2 YYNGEE. This CDR3 contains 14 residues. V lost 1 base and J 4 bases, leaving 11 bases between the germline ends. The CDR3 region has the DNA TGTGCCAGCAGCGTATGGCCAGGAAGAGAGACCCAGTACTTC. Amino acid sequence: CASSVWPGRETQYF.

This clone was detected only a few times. The chain carries TRBV9 and TRBJ2-2, with D possibly being TRBD2 (6 bases). The CDR3 consists of 15 residues. Trimming cost V 4 bases and J 3 bases, with 13 bases left between them. CDR1 is SGDLS, CDR2 YYNGEE, per germline. The CDR3 reads CASSLGLSDTGELFF. The CDR3 DNA sequence: TGTGCCAGCAGCCTCGGACTATCGGACACCGGGGAGCTGTTTTTT.

The count of this clone is one. J is TRBJ1-3 and V is TRBV9; 10 nucleotides match TRBD1. CDR1 SGDLS and CDR2 YYNGEE come from the germline V gene. The J segment lost 2 bases and the V segment lost 4 bases, leaving 9 bases of the junction unmatched. The CDR3 has 17 amino acids. CDR3 residues: CASSIRDRGSTGNTIYF. DNA for the CDR3: TGTGCCAGCAGCATACGGGACAGGGGTTCCACTGGAAACACCATATATTTT.

The chain links TRBV5-1 to TRBJ1-1; D remains ambiguous. V was trimmed by 4 bases and J by 1 base, leaving 8 bases between them. The CDR3 totals 13 residues. In germline, CDR1 is SGHRS, CDR2 YFSETQ. The CDR3 region is CASSDTRNTEAFF. Written as DNA, the CDR3 is TGCGCCAGCAGCGATACACGGAACACTGAAGCTTTCTTT.

V usage is TRBV5-4 and J usage is TRBJ1-2, with D tentatively TRBD1 (5 bases). V was shortened by 4 bases and J by 8 bases, with 15 bases between the two germline ends. This CDR3 is 13 amino acids long. CDR1 is SGHNT and CDR2 is YYREEE in the germline V gene (reference sequence). The CDR3 protein is CASSLPGGAGYTF. CDR3 nucleotides: TGTGCCAGCAGCCTACCGGGGGGAGCCGGCTACACCTTC. Drawing the rest from reference TRBV5-4 and TRBJ1-2, the complete variable domain is ETGVTQSPTHLIKTRGQQVTLRCSSQSGHNTVSWYQQALGQGPQFIFQYYREEENGRGNFPPRFSGLQFPNYSSELNVNALELDDSALYLCASSLPGGAGYTFGSGTRLTVV.

The chain employs TRBV6-5 and TRBJ1-4; no clear D. The CDR3 covers 16 residues. The V gene's germline CDR1 is MNHEY and CDR2 SVGAGI. V dropped 2 bases and J dropped 0 bases, with 10 bases sitting between them. As DNA, the CDR3 is TGTGCCAGCAGTTACATTCCAGGATCAACTAATGAAAAACTGTTTTTT. This translates into CASSYIPGSTNEKLFF.